Listed below are T cell receptor beta chains from one sample, sequenced in a study of neoadjuvant anti-PD-1 for oral cavity cancer. Produced via immunoSEQ multiplex PCR; TCRdb's table is partial and in-frame only. Among 7,000 to 9,000 clones listed, about 60% were seen once. The sample in question was tumor tissue, obtained before nivolumab (anti-PD-1) treatment. Receptors were obtained from a person aged 35-79 years with oral cavity squamous cell carcinoma. The CDR3 runs from the conserved cysteine through the conserved F or W. Fields, in order: D gene, J gene, clone size, V gene, CDR3 DNA, CDR3 protein. A D gene is named only where the DNA matches it firmly. The size field is filled for only some rows; it gives once, few, many or a size class.

>.|TRBJ1-2|few|TRBV11-2
TGTGCCAGCAGCCCTGACAGTTACAACTATGGCTACACCTTC
CASSPDSYNYGYTF
>TRBD1|TRBJ1-2|.|TRBV19
TGTGCCAGTATGAGACAGGGGGCCCTCTATGGCTACACCTTC
CASMRQGALYGYTF
>.|TRBJ2-7|once|TRBV21-1
TGTGCCAGCAGCAAAGTGGTGGCGAGCGGGCGACCCTACGAGCAGTACTTC
CASSKVVASGRPYEQYF
>TRBD2|TRBJ2-5|.|TRBV5-1
TGCGCCAGCAGCTGGATAGCGGGGGGCAGGCAAGAGACCCAGTACTTC
CASSWIAGGRQETQYF
>.|TRBJ2-7|.|TRBV7-9
TGTGCCAGCAGCCTACGGGGGCTAGCGGTCTACGAGCAGTACTTC
CASSLRGLAVYEQYF
>.|TRBJ2-7|few|TRBV21-1
TGTGCCAGCAGCACACGCTGCCAGGGCGGCTCCTACGAGCAGTACTTC
CASSTRCQGGSYEQYF
>TRBD2|TRBJ2-5|few|TRBV9
TGTGCCAGCAGCGCGACTAGCGGGAGAGGAGAGACCCAGTACTTC
CASSATSGRGETQYF
>.|TRBJ1-3|.|TRBV19
TGTGCCAGTGTCCCCTCCGCCGGCCACTCTGGAAACACCATATATTTT
CASVPSAGHSGNTIYF
>.|TRBJ1-1|.|TRBV7-9
TGTGCCAGCAGCTTAAATTCAGGGATTACTGAAGCTTTCTTT
CASSLNSGITEAFF
>.|TRBJ1-1|few|TRBV6-1
TGTGCCAGCAGGGACCCGGGGAAAGCTTTCTTT
CASRDPGKAFF
>.|TRBJ2-3|once|TRBV5-6
TGTGCCAGCAGCAGCGGGCTTCGCACAGATACGCAGTATTTT
CASSSGLRTDTQYF
>TRBD1|TRBJ1-2|few|TRBV19
TGTGCCAGTACCTCCGGGACAGGGGGGAACTATGGCTACACCTTC
CASTSGTGGNYGYTF
>.|TRBJ2-1|.|TRBV5-1
TGCGCCAGCAGCTACCACGAGGGGCAGTTCTTC
CASSYHEGQFF
>.|TRBJ2-1|.|TRBV14
TGTGCCAGCAGCCAATCATTAGCAGGAGGGCATGAGCAGTTCTTC
CASSQSLAGGHEQFF
>TRBD1|TRBJ1-2|.|TRBV7-2
TGTGCCAGCAGCCCCAACCAGGGGGCTGGCTATGGCTACACCTTC
CASSPNQGAGYGYTF
>.|TRBJ2-5|.|TRBV19
TGTGCCAGTAGGTCAGGGGGACTCCAAGAGACCCAGTACTTC
CASRSGGLQETQYF
>.|TRBJ2-1|.|TRBV11-3
TGTGCCAGCAGCTTAGTTTCGACAGGGTTGGGGGGTGAGCAGTTCTTC
CASSLVSTGLGGEQFF
>TRBD1|TRBJ1-2|.|TRBV7-9
TGTGCCAGCAGCTTAGCCACAGGGGGCTTTAACTATGGCTACACCTTC
CASSLATGGFNYGYTF
>.|TRBJ2-6|.|TRBV28
TGTGCCAGCAGTTTATATCCGAAGCTCTCTGGGGCCAACGTCCTGACTTTC
CASSLYPKLSGANVLTF
>.|TRBJ1-5|.|TRBV2
TGTGCCAGCAGTCCCTCCCGGGACCGCAATCAGCCCCAGCATTTT
CASSPSRDRNQPQHF
>.|TRBJ1-3|.|TRBV7-9
TGTGCCAGCAGCTTCCCAGGGATAGGTGGAAACACCATATATTTT
CASSFPGIGGNTIYF
>.|TRBJ2-7|.|TRBV4-2
TGTGCCAGCAGCCAAGAAGGGAACAACTACGAGCAGTACTTC
CASSQEGNNYEQYF
>.|TRBJ2-7|.|TRBV6-5
TGTGCCAGCAGTCCCCGGGACAACTACGAGCAGTACTTC
CASSPRDNYEQYF
>TRBD1|TRBJ2-7|.|TRBV2
TGTGCCAGCAGGGCCGGGACAGGCACCTACGAGCAGTACTTC
CASRAGTGTYEQYF
>TRBD1|TRBJ1-2|.|TRBV18
TGTGCCAGCTCACTCTCATCCGGGACAGGGGGCAGCTATGGCTACACCTTC
CASSLSSGTGGSYGYTF
>.|TRBJ2-7|few|TRBV2
TGTGCCAGCAGTGAGGGCAGCTCCTACGAGCAGTACTTC
CASSEGSSYEQYF
>.|TRBJ1-1|.|TRBV7-8
TGTGCCAGCAGCGTAATCCAGAGCAACACTGAAGCTTTCTTT
CASSVIQSNTEAFF
>TRBD1|TRBJ1-1|.|TRBV6-6
TGTGCCAGCAGTTACAGTCCCGGGACAGGGTCTGAAGCTTTCTTT
CASSYSPGTGSEAFF
>.|TRBJ1-1|.|TRBV18
TGTGCCAGCTCACCAGTGGCTGACGGTGAAGCTTTCTTT
CASSPVADGEAFF
>.|TRBJ1-5|few|TRBV5-1
TGCGCCAGCAGCTTCGGGCCGATTAAGAATCAGCCCCAGCATTTT
CASSFGPIKNQPQHF
>TRBD1|TRBJ2-3|few|TRBV19
TGTGCCAGTAGTCTCCCAGGGACAGGCGGCTCCGGGGATACGCAGTATTTT
CASSLPGTGGSGDTQYF
>TRBD2|TRBJ2-7|.|TRBV28
TGTGCCAGCAGCTTGACCGGGACTACCTACGAGCAGTACTTC
CASSLTGTTYEQYF
>TRBD2|TRBJ2-3|.|TRBV6-1
TGTGCCAGCAGCGCGGGGGGGCAGAGGGCCGATACGCAGTATTTT
CASSAGGQRADTQYF
>.|TRBJ2-6|.|TRBV11-2
TGTGCCAGCCAACCCCCATGGCTGGGCTCCGGGGCCAACGTCCTGACTTTC
CASQPPWLGSGANVLTF
>.|TRBJ2-7|.|TRBV7-2
TGTGCCAGCAGCTCCCCCGATTCCGGTTACGAGCAGTACTTC
CASSSPDSGYEQYF
>.|TRBJ1-1|.|TRBV5-8
TGTGCCAGCAGGATGCGTGTAGGGGGGAACACTGAAGCTTTCTTT
CASRMRVGGNTEAFF
>TRBD1|TRBJ2-2|.|TRBV11-2
TGTGCCAGCAGCCCACCTCGAGACAGGGGTTTCGCGAACACCGGGGAGCTGTTTTTT
CASSPPRDRGFANTGELFF
>.|TRBJ1-4|.|TRBV6-6
TGTGCCAGCAGCCGCGGACAGTTTAATGAAAAACTGTTTTTT
CASSRGQFNEKLFF
>.|TRBJ2-7|once|TRBV5-1
TGTGCCAGCAGCTTGGCCCTCGGCAGATACGAGCAGTACTTC
CASSLALGRYEQYF
>.|TRBJ1-5|few|TRBV6-6
TGTGCCAGCAGTTACCGAGGAGGGGATCAGCCCCAGCATTTT
CASSYRGGDQPQHF